The present T cell receptor beta chain was sequenced within a study of memory CD8 T cells in hepatitis C reinfection (dated by TCRdb to about 2017). About the study as a whole: Two consecutive HCV infections were spontaneously resolved by three donors, whereas a primary infection was cleared by two donors who then became chronically infected after reinfection. Samples for the late or post reinfection period were taken 12 to 24 weeks after reinfection was detected. HCV reinfection was defined as a positive HCV RNA test following two negative tests taken at least 60 days apart. Between the late 2000s and the early 2010s, roughly five reinfection cases that had stored pre-reinfection samples were identified. Participants who had resolved a prior HCV infection were followed every 3 months in the reinfection study. Across an HCV reinfection episode in a handful of donors, the study followed the TCR beta repertoire of virus-specific CD8 T cells over time.

General conclusions and limits of the study: Because the study included only four or five donors, definitive conclusions about public clonotypes linked to secondary clearance could not be reached.

As for this clone: Its cognate antigen has yet to be identified. No base quality information exists; no much larger clone differs at one position.

The CDR3, cysteine through phenylalanine, is 15 amino acids long. Only the CDR3 DNA stays, 45 bases, in frame from base 1. Via the germline V gene, CDR1 is SGHVS and CDR2 FQNEAQ. Cut back by 3 bases and 0 bases, the V and J ends lie 11 bases apart. Sample time point, as interpreted from the label and publication: late/post reinfection, 12 to 24 weeks after detection. TCR sequencing was performed on the sorted cells directly ex vivo, without any in vitro expansion beforehand. The donors were people who inject drugs and were enrolled in Canada's Montreal Acute Hepatitis C Cohort Study (HEPCO). As controls, total naive CD8 T cells were sorted as viable CD3+ CD8+ CD45RO- cells from two donors at all three reinfection time points. Before sorting, cryopreserved peripheral blood mononuclear cells were thawed and CD8 T cells were purified from those thawed cells. Negative selection with the MACS CD8+ T cell Isolation Kit was used to enrich CD8 T cells. Cell sorting was done on a BD FACSAria II sorter with FACSDiva software, and data were analyzed with FlowJo.

Libraries were made using the immunoSEQ multiplex PCR assay. Genomic DNA was extracted from sorted cells, and the TCR beta V, D and J regions were sequenced by Adaptive Biotechnologies' automated high-throughput method. A two-step, bias-controlled multiplex PCR was used to amplify CDR3 regions. Amplified TCR beta libraries were sequenced on an Illumina instrument. For the original study's pipeline: Demultiplexed reads were processed to reduce amplification and sequencing bias, and the IMGT database was used to assign CDR3 sequences to gene families. Repertoire data were analyzed with ImmunoSEQ software version 2.0. Out-of-frame sequences and sequences containing stop codons in the CDR3 were removed from the clonotype lists. Clonotypes with a frequency below 0.01% were excluded because such clonotypes corresponded to less than one cell. Richness was computed as observed richness divided by input cell number, and evenness as Shannon entropy divided by log observed richness. Repertoire diversity and the similarity between time points were measured using Simpson diversity and Morisita-Horn overlap indices. Clonotypes were sorted into dominant (>1%), sub-dominant (0.5-0.99%), low abundance (0.1-0.49%) or lowest abundance (<0.1%) groups. The germline index was obtained by subtracting total nucleotide additions from total CDR3 length and then dividing the result by total CDR3 length. What TCRdb holds here is the immuneACCESS table cut down to in-frame rearrangements. Part of the clones is not present; checked against another copy, under half of the missing clones reflect an unresolved V gene, and the others are unexplained. V and J calls and clone size are given by that table; D and trimming were obtained from the DNA. Here the sample has approximately 46,000 clones; 85% to 90% occur a single time. The leading ten clones occupy 0.6% to 0.9% of the sample.

This TCR was sampled from a young man with hepatitis C virus infection. The chain was built from TRBV7-8 and TRBJ1-1; confidence is insufficient to name the D gene. Sample: naive CD8+ T cells sorted from blood. What the cell subset or site label conveys for this sample: total naive CD8+CD45RO- T cells. The DNA is as follows: TGTGCCAGCAGCTTGACGGGATTCATGAACACTGAAGCTTTCTTT. Translated, it gives CASSLTGFMNTEAFF. Reference TRBV7-8 and TRBJ1-1 proteins supply the regions before and after the CDR3; the full variable domain is: GAGVSQSPRYKVAKRGQDVALRCDPISGHVSLFWYQQALGQGPEFLTYFQNEAQLDKSGLPSDRFFAERPEGSVSTLKIQRTQQEDSAVYLCASSLTGFMNTEAFFGQGTRLTVV.